Listed here are 11 T cell receptor beta chains from one sample, sequenced in a study of blood T cell repertoires in COVID-19. The assay was immunoSEQ multiplex PCR, and TCRdb's table has in-frame clones only and misses some. The table lists more than 150,000 clones, approximately 86% of them singletons. The sample taken for sequencing was peripheral blood. These TCRs come from a woman in her seventies with acute or convalescent COVID-19.

The chain has TRBV7-6 and TRBJ1-2; no definite D call. V was pared by 8 bases and J by 4 bases, with 8 bases between. Germline V gives CDR1 SGHVS, CDR2 FNYEAQ. The CDR3 spans 11 residues. CDR3 bases: TGTGCCAGCTTTCTATCCTATGGCTACACCTTC. It yields the protein CASFLSYGYTF. Filled out from reference TRBV7-6 and TRBJ1-2, the complete variable domain reads GAGVSQSPRYKVTKRGQDVALRCDPISGHVSLYWYRQALGQGPEFLTYFNYEAQQDKSGLPNDRFSAERPEGSISTLTIQRTEQRDSAMYRCASFLSYGYTFGSGTRLTVV.

The rearrangement links TRBV30 to TRBJ1-2, with a weak D call TRBD1 (5 bases). The CDR3 length is 14 residues. V was pared by 4 bases and J by 8 bases, with 20 bases between. Looked up from germline, CDR1 is GTSNPN and CDR2 is SVGIG (reference sequence). The CDR3 nucleotides read TGTGCCTGGATCCGATTAGGCGTCGGGGGGGGCTACACCTTC. Amino acid sequence: CAWIRLGVGGGYTF.

The chain has TRBV28 and TRBJ1-2; 10 bases are a match to TRBD1. The CDR3 consists of 15 residues. The germline CDR1 and CDR2 sequences are MDHEN and SYDVKM. Trimming took 5 bases from V and 2 from J; bases not matched to a gene: 5. The CDR3 sequence is CASSPEGQGNYGYTF. The CDR3 region has the DNA TGTGCCAGCAGTCCCGAGGGACAGGGGAACTATGGCTACACCTTC.

The chain couples TRBV19 to TRBJ1-2; tentative D call: TRBD1 (6 bases). Germline lookup yields CDR1 LNHDA and CDR2 SQIVND (reference sequence). V lost 1 base and J 2 bases, leaving 11 bases between the germline ends. This CDR3 is 15 amino acids long. Here the CDR3 DNA reads TGTGCCAGTAGTATAGCTTACGGACAGAACTATGGCTACACCTTC. Its protein is CASSIAYGQNYGYTF.

The chain carries TRBV24-1 and TRBJ2-7, with 8 bases lining up with TRBD1. The CDR3 sequence is 14 residues long. With 4 bases clipped from V and 3 bases from J, the junction kept 4 bases outside the gene matches. Germline V CDR1 and CDR2: KGHDR, SFDVKD. The CDR3 region has the DNA TGTGCCACCAGTGACCCCGGACAGGGCTACGAGCAGTACTTC. Translating it yields CATSDPGQGYEQYF.

DNA for the CDR3: TGCGCCAGCAGGGGACAAATCCTTATCCCCTACGAGCAGTACGTC. Its protein product is CASRGQILIPYEQYV. The chain joins TRBV5-1 to TRBJ2-7, with a tentative D call TRBD1 (6 bases). V lost 5 bases, J lost 2 bases, and 17 bases lay in between. Germline CDR1 is SGHRS and CDR2 is YFSETQ. This CDR3 region has 15 residues.

V gene TRBV6-5 combines with J gene TRBJ1-2, with 7 bases aligning to TRBD1. V lost 4 bases to trimming and J lost 2 bases; unmatched junction nucleotides: 7. The CDR3 runs to 15 residues. Germline CDR1 and CDR2: MNHEY and SVGAGI. The CDR3 nucleotides are TGTGCCAGCAGTTCCCCGACAGGGCTAAACTATGGCTACACCTTC. The encoded protein is CASSSPTGLNYGYTF.

The J gene is TRBJ1-2, the V gene TRBV5-5; 7 bases align to TRBD1. Trimming at V came to 1 base and at J to 2 bases, leaving 5 bases not matched to a gene. The length of the CDR3 is 15 residues. Looked up from germline, CDR1 is SGHKS and CDR2 is YYEKEE (reference sequence). The CDR3 DNA sequence: TGTGCCAGCAGCTTGTTCCAACAGGGGAACTATGGCTACACCTTC. Amino acid sequence: CASSLFQQGNYGYTF. The whole variable domain, remainder taken from reference TRBV5-5 and TRBJ1-2, is DAGVTQSPTHLIKTRGQQVTLRCSPISGHKSVSWYQQVLGQGPQFIFQYYEKEERGRGNFPDRFSARQFPNYSSELNVNALLLGDSALYLCASSLFQQGNYGYTFGSGTRLTVV.

This clone has more than one count but fewer than ten. The CDR3 here is CASSLLGQGGGALHF. The CDR3 DNA follows: TGTGCCAGCAGCTTATTGGGCCAGGGCGGAGGGGCCCTCCACTTT. The rearrangement uses TRBV7-8 and TRBJ1-6; D possibly corresponds to TRBD1 (5 bases). Between the trimmed V and J ends, which lost 2 bases and 14 bases, there was a span of 19 bases. Germline V lookup: CDR1 SGHVS, CDR2 FQNEAQ. The CDR3 has 15 residues.

The chain is built from TRBV3-1 (or the pseudogene TRBV3-2) and TRBJ1-2, with 9 bases fitting TRBD1. Germline CDR1 LGHDT, CDR2 YNNKEL (reference sequence). With V trimmed by 3 bases and J by 0 bases, 11 bases remained unmatched. CDR3 size: 18 residues. The CDR3 DNA is TGTGCCAGCAGCCATGGACAGGGGATCGGAATCCCTAACTATGGCTACACCTTC. Protein sequence: CASSHGQGIGIPNYGYTF.

The chain recombines TRBV5-1 with TRBJ2-4; D is ambiguous. Trimming left V 0 bases short and J 10 bases short, with 17 bases between. The CDR3 contains 15 residues. Germline lookup yields CDR1 SGHRS and CDR2 YFSETQ. DNA of the CDR3: TGCGCCAGCAGCTTGGCCGCAACCGCCAACTCAATTCAGTACTTC. It encodes CASSLAATANSIQYF.